What follows are 29 T cell receptor beta chains derived from one specimen sequenced in a study of blood T cell repertoires in COVID-19. TCRdb's table, derived via immunoSEQ multiplex PCR, lists solely in-frame clones and lacks some. The table shows around 25,000 clones, with approximately 80% occurring only once. Sequenced material: peripheral blood. Receptor source: a man aged 70-80 years with acute or convalescent COVID-19.

The genes are TRBV6-5 and TRBJ2-7; 10 bases agree with TRBD2. The CDR3 consists of 14 residues. Germline lookup yields CDR1 MNHEY and CDR2 SVGAGI. The V segment lost 6 bases and the J segment 5 bases; nucleotides outside the gene matches: 7. The CDR3 nucleotides read TGTGCCAGCAGCACCGGGACTAGCGCAAACGAGCAGTACTTC. Translation gives CASSTGTSANEQYF.

This clone was seen repeatedly, ten times or more. The J gene is TRBJ1-6, the V gene TRBV4-3; 8 nucleotides match TRBD1. This CDR3 is 15 amino acids long. V was clipped by 3 bases and J by 10 bases; unmatched bases: 8. Germline V gene data show CDR1 as LGHNA and CDR2 as YSLEER. The CDR3 coding sequence is TGCGCCAGCAGCCAGTCTGGACAGGGTAACTCACCCCTCCACTTT. Its protein product is CASSQSGQGNSPLHF.

This clone was observed a single time. V is TRBV7-9 and J is TRBJ1-2; no clear D gene. This CDR3 is 12 amino acids long. Trimming stripped 6 bases from V and 4 bases from J, with 9 bases between. Germline-derived CDR1 and CDR2 are SEHNR and FQNEAQ (reference sequence). For the CDR3, the DNA is TGTGCCAGCAGGGATACAGCCTATGGCTACACCTTC. This codes for CASRDTAYGYTF.

V is TRBV5-6 and J is TRBJ1-6; D remains ambiguous. Germline loops: CDR1 SGHDT, CDR2 YYEEEE. Trimming stripped 0 bases from V and 15 bases from J, with 22 bases between. This CDR3 has 16 amino acids. DNA of the CDR3: TGTGCCAGCAGCTTGGGGAGCGGTGAAGCTCATTATCTCCTCCACTTT. Residues: CASSLGSGEAHYLLHF.

The V call is TRBV5-4, the J call TRBJ2-7; D not resolved. CDR1 and CDR2 (germline): SGHNT, YYREEE (reference sequence). The V and J ends lost 3 bases and 4 bases respectively, with 5 bases between them. The CDR3 is 11 residues long. The CDR3 region is CASSSRYEQYF. In DNA, the CDR3 is TGTGCCAGCAGCTCTCGTTACGAGCAGTACTTC.

In DNA form, the CDR3 reads TGTGCCAGCAGCTTAGGTAGTAGAGAGCAGTTCTTC. As protein: CASSLGSREQFF. The chain carries TRBV11-3 and TRBJ2-1; no clear D. The germline CDR1 and CDR2 sequences are SGHNT and YENEEA. The CDR3 is 12 amino acids. V was clipped by 1 base and J by 10 bases, with 8 bases between them.

This chain uses TRBV2 with TRBJ1-4; TRBD1 agrees at 7 bases. Germline CDR1 is SNHLY and CDR2 is FYNNEI. The CDR3 extends over 15 amino acids. V was pared by 2 bases and J by 8 bases, with 8 bases of the junction left unmatched. The CDR3 DNA is TGTGCCAGCAGTGAAATAAGGGGGCGCGAAGAAAAACTGTTTTTT. Its protein is CASSEIRGREEKLFF. Full variable domain (outside the CDR3, taken from reference TRBV2 and TRBJ1-4): EPEVTQTPSHQVTQMGQEVILRCVPISNHLYFYWYRQILGQKVEFLVSFYNNEISEKSEIFDDQFSVERPDGSNFTLKIRSTKLEDSAMYFCASSEIRGREEKLFFGSGTQLSVL.

The chain recombines TRBV7-2 with TRBJ1-6; possibly TRBD1 for D (6 bases). Looked up from germline, CDR1 is SGHTA and CDR2 is FQGNSA. CDR3 size: 15 residues. V dropped 7 bases and J dropped 7 bases, with 17 bases sitting between them. DNA for the CDR3: TGTGCCAGCACCGTTGGGGCAGGGGACAATTCACCCCTCCACTTT. This gives the protein CASTVGAGDNSPLHF.

V is TRBV12-3 or TRBV12-4 and J is TRBJ2-2; D may be TRBD1 (6 bases). This CDR3 is 13 amino acids long. The V end lost 6 bases, the J end lost 6 bases, and 11 bases lay between the germline ends. CDR3 coding DNA: TGTGCCAGCAGCCGAGACAGGTCCGGGGAGCTGTTTTTT. It yields the protein CASSRDRSGELFF.

CDR3 coding DNA: TGTGCCAGCGCCTCGGCGGGGTCTAACTATGGCTACACCTTC. It encodes CASASAGSNYGYTF. The chain is built from TRBV10-3 and TRBJ1-2; D unclear. Germline V lookup: CDR1 ENHRY, CDR2 SYGVKD. The V end was cut by 10 bases, the J end by 0 bases, with 15 bases between. The length of the CDR3 is 14 residues.

The chain combines TRBV7-3 with TRBJ2-1, with 10 nucleotides matching TRBD2. This CDR3 spans 15 amino acids. V was pared by 2 bases and J by 8 bases, with 6 bases of the junction left unmatched. Germline V gene sequence: CDR1 SGHTA, CDR2 FQGTGA. CDR3 sequence (DNA): TGTGCCAGCAGCTTACTACTAGCGGGAAAGGATGAGCAGTTCTTC. Its translation is CASSLLLAGKDEQFF. Based on the CDR3 plus reference TRBV7-3 and TRBJ2-1, the full variable domain is GAGVSQTPSNKVTEKGKYVELRCDPISGHTALYWYRQSLGQGPEFLIYFQGTGAADDSGLPNDRFFAVRPEGSVSTLKIQRTERGDSAVYLCASSLLLAGKDEQFFGPGTRLTVL.

The gene calls are TRBV6-2 or TRBV6-3 and TRBJ2-3, with a weak D call TRBD1 (6 bases). Germline V CDR1 and CDR2: MNHEY, SVGEGT. This CDR3 spans 14 amino acids. Trimming took 5 bases from V and 2 from J, leaving 11 bases between them. CDR3 in amino acids: CASSQQGNTDTQYF. In DNA, the CDR3 is TGTGCCAGCAGTCAACAGGGAAACACAGATACGCAGTATTTT.

This chain links TRBV4-1 with TRBJ2-3, with TRBD2 matching over 11 bases. The CDR3 runs 16 residues. The V and J ends lost 5 bases and 0 bases, in that order; junction bases with no gene match: 4. CDR1 MGHRA and CDR2 YSYEKL come from the germline V gene. CDR3 sequence (DNA): TGCGCCAGCAGCTCCCGACTAGCGGGAAGCACAGATACGCAGTATTTT. Residues: CASSSRLAGSTDTQYF.

This chain joins TRBV27 and TRBJ1-2, with 7 bases matching TRBD1. V shed 4 bases, J shed 8 bases, and the junction held 7 bases outside the gene matches. The CDR3 is 13 amino acids. Germline assignment: CDR1 MNHEY and CDR2 SMNVEV (reference sequence). Here the CDR3 DNA reads TGTGCCAGCAGTTCGGACAGGAGAGGCGGCTACACCTTC. It codes for CASSSDRRGGYTF.

This chain connects TRBV4-2 to TRBJ2-7; 12 bases are a match to TRBD2. V lost 1 base and J lost 4; bases outside the gene matches: 2. The CDR3 runs to 15 residues. Germline CDR1 is LGHNA and CDR2 is YNFKEQ. CDR3 DNA: TGTGCCAGCAGCCAAGCGACTAGCGGGAGATACGAGCAGTACTTC. It translates to CASSQATSGRYEQYF.

This chain joins TRBV18 and TRBJ1-1; D is undetermined. Germline assignment: CDR1 KGHSH and CDR2 LQKENI. Trimming left V 4 bases short and J 0 bases short, with 9 bases between. This CDR3 contains 14 residues. The CDR3 sequence: CASSRLEVNTEAFF. In nucleotides, the CDR3 is TGTGCCAGCTCACGGCTTGAAGTGAACACTGAAGCTTTCTTT.

This clone was seen only once. This chain connects TRBV6-2 or TRBV6-3 to TRBJ1-5, with a possible D match to TRBD1 (6 bases). V shed 5 bases and J shed 2 bases, with 7 bases lying between them. The germline V gene encodes CDR1 MNHEY and CDR2 SVGEGT. The CDR3 is 13 amino acids. CDR3 in amino acids: CASSRQGNQPQHF. The DNA for the CDR3 is TGTGCCAGCAGTCGACAGGGCAATCAGCCCCAGCATTTT.

J is TRBJ2-1 and V is TRBV29-1, with 8 bases identical to TRBD2. Looked up from germline, CDR1 is SQVTM and CDR2 is ANQGSEA. Germline trimming cut 7 bases from V and 3 bases from J; bases unmatched to any gene: 5. This CDR3 contains 13 residues. CDR3 sequence reads: CSAGTSLYNEQFF. The DNA of the CDR3 is TGCAGCGCTGGGACTAGTCTCTACAATGAGCAGTTCTTC.

The chain combines TRBV3-1 (or the pseudogene TRBV3-2) with TRBJ1-1; D might be TRBD1 (5 bases). This CDR3 contains 14 residues. The V gene's germline CDR1 is LGHDT and CDR2 YNNKEL (reference sequence). Trimming removed 4 bases at V and 4 bases at J, with 13 bases between. CDR3 residues: CASSLGGSGTEAFF. The CDR3 coding sequence is TGTGCCAGCAGCCTCGGGGGATCGGGCACTGAAGCTTTCTTT.

The V and J genes are TRBV4-1 and TRBJ1-5; 10 bases line up with TRBD1. Germline values: CDR1 MGHRA, CDR2 YSYEKL. The CDR3 is 18 residues long. Losses at the gene ends were 5 bases for V and 7 bases for J; bases not matched to a gene: 17. The CDR3 DNA is TGCGCCAGCAGCAGAAGAGCGGGGACAGGGGAGGAGGGACAGCCCCAGCATTTT. This translates into CASSRRAGTGEEGQPQHF.

The rearrangement uses TRBV19 and TRBJ1-1; possibly TRBD1 for D (5 bases). V was cut by 3 bases and J by 7 bases, with 6 bases left in between. In germline, CDR1 is LNHDA, CDR2 SQIVND (reference sequence). The CDR3 contains 11 residues. DNA of the CDR3: TGTGCCAGTAGTATCAGGGATGAAGCTTTCTTT. Its translation is CASSIRDEAFF.

This clone is a singleton in its sample. The chain is built from TRBV9 and TRBJ1-6; no definite D call. V was shortened by 4 bases and J by 9 bases, with 11 bases between the two germline ends. CDR1 and CDR2 (germline): SGDLS, YYNGEE. CDR3 length equals 13 residues. The CDR3 loop reads CASSPREASPLHF. The CDR3 bases are TGTGCCAGCAGCCCAAGGGAGGCTTCACCCCTCCACTTT.

The CDR3 protein is CASSSLRTGVGYEQYF. DNA for the CDR3: TGTGCCAGCAGTTCCCTAAGGACAGGGGTCGGCTACGAGCAGTACTTC. The chain employs TRBV28 and TRBJ2-7; 9 nucleotides match TRBD1. Germline values: CDR1 MDHEN, CDR2 SYDVKM. Losses at the gene ends were 4 bases for V and 3 bases for J; bases not matched to a gene: 10. This CDR3 spans 16 amino acids.

This clone was recorded a few times. The rearrangement links TRBV10-3 to TRBJ1-2; 9 bases align to TRBD1. V lost 2 bases, J lost 1 base, and 5 bases stayed unmatched. Germline V lookup: CDR1 ENHRY, CDR2 SYGVKD. There are 16 residues in the CDR3. This chain's CDR3 is CAISEGTGLINYGYTF. CDR3 nucleotides: TGTGCCATCAGTGAGGGGACAGGGTTAATTAACTATGGCTACACCTTC.

The CDR3 loop is CASSLDSSDTQYF. The CDR3 DNA follows: TGTGCCAGCAGCTTAGACAGTTCAGATACGCAGTATTTT. The V call is TRBV7-9, the J call TRBJ2-3; no firm D call. Germline V gene lookup returns CDR1 SEHNR and CDR2 FQNEAQ (reference sequence). The V end was cut by 1 base, the J end by 4 bases, with 6 bases between. This CDR3 is 13 amino acids long. Using reference TRBV7-9 and TRBJ2-3 for the parts outside the CDR3, the full variable domain is DTGVSQNPRHKITKRGQNVTFRCDPISEHNRLYWYRQTLGQGPEFLTYFQNEAQLEKSRLLSDRFSAERPKGSFSTLEIQRTEQGDSAMYLCASSLDSSDTQYFGPGTRLTVL.

The chain links TRBV5-6 to TRBJ2-3, with TRBD2 identical over 8 bases. The CDR3 loop spans 17 amino acids. V was clipped by 5 bases and J by 2 bases; unmatched bases: 13. CDR1 and CDR2 from the germline V gene are SGHDT and YYEEEE. CDR3 residues: CASRPRQREIVTDTQYF. The DNA of the CDR3 is TGTGCCAGCAGACCAAGACAGCGGGAGATAGTCACAGATACGCAGTATTTT.

A single count supports this clone. The chain carries TRBV11-2 and TRBJ1-2, with 7 positions matching TRBD1. Germline CDR1 is SGHAT and CDR2 is FQNNGV. With 4 bases clipped from V and 5 bases from J, the junction kept 7 bases outside the gene matches. The CDR3 extends over 14 amino acids. In nucleotides, the CDR3 is TGTGCCAGCAGCTCCTCGGGACAGTGGTATGGCTACACCTTC. The encoded protein is CASSSSGQWYGYTF.

The CDR3 region has the DNA TGTGCCAGCAGCCACCGGGGGATTAATGAAAAACTGTTTTTT. This gives the protein CASSHRGINEKLFF. The V and J genes are TRBV11-2 and TRBJ1-4, with D perhaps TRBD1 (5 bases). Germline V lookup: CDR1 SGHAT, CDR2 FQNNGV. V gave up 5 bases and J gave up 4 bases, with 11 bases separating them. The CDR3 is made up of 14 amino acids.

The chain links TRBV5-5 to TRBJ2-5; D perhaps matches TRBD1 (5 bases). V was cut by 4 bases and J by 3 bases, with 16 bases left in between. The CDR3 is 15 amino acids. In germline, CDR1 is SGHKS, CDR2 YYEKEE (reference sequence). CDR3 amino acids: CASSGRQRWEETQYF. CDR3 DNA: TGTGCCAGCAGCGGCCGACAGAGGTGGGAAGAGACCCAGTACTTC.